These 3 T cell receptor beta chains originate from one sample sequenced in a study of shared clonotypes between healthy human individuals. Assay: immunoSEQ multiplex PCR; the TCRdb copy retains only in-frame clones and omits some. The sample consists of fewer than 3 million clones, about nine tenths of them appearing once. The source material was naive CD4+ T cells from PBMCs. Subset reported: CD45RA+ positively selected. All receptors come from a man aged 18-30 years in good health. Some clones in this sample may be carry-over from other donors' samples.

This sequence joins TRBV9 and TRBJ1-3; D gene unclear. The V end was cut by 4 bases, the J end by 8 bases, with 10 bases between. Germline V gene data show CDR1 as SGDLS and CDR2 as YYNGEE. This CDR3 has 12 amino acids. This CDR3 is CASSPSRDTIYF. Here the CDR3 DNA reads TGTGCCAGCAGCCCAAGTAGGGACACCATATATTTT.

The V and J genes are TRBV5-1 and TRBJ2-7, with 8 bases matching TRBD1. The CDR3 contains 15 residues. CDR1 is SGHRS, CDR2 YFSETQ, per germline. Trimming at V came to 0 bases and at J to 5 bases, leaving 7 bases not matched to a gene. In nucleotides, the CDR3 is TGCGCCAGCAGCTTGGGGGTCAGGGGGCTTAACGAGCAGTACTTC. Its protein is CASSLGVRGLNEQYF.

This chain uses TRBV4-1 with TRBJ2-1; TRBD2 matches at 8 bases. The CDR3 spans 15 residues. CDR1 and CDR2 (germline): MGHRA, YSYEKL. The ends lost 2 bases at V and 8 bases at J; junction bases unmatched: 8. For the CDR3, the DNA is TGCGCCAGCAGCCAAATAGCGGGAATAACCTATGAGCAGTTCTTC. Protein product: CASSQIAGITYEQFF.